A selection of T cell receptor beta chains follows, all from one sample in a study of T cell responses to AZD1222 COVID-19 vaccine. Some clones are missing from TCRdb's copy, which holds only in-frame ones; the method was immunoSEQ multiplex PCR. The sample shows roughly 130,000 clones, about 92% of them seen only once. This specimen consisted of peripheral blood, obtained on day 0 of AZD1222 vaccination. The receptors were sampled from an adult in good health. Both conserved end residues are part of each CDR3. The D gene is left open where the match is weak. Clone sizes are given selectively: once, few, many, or a class where the clone is expanded.

abundance: once; j_gene: TRBJ1-4; d_gene: .; v_gene: TRBV4-1; CDR3nt: TGCGCCAGCGCATTCGGACAGTCCGATGAAAAACTGTTTTTT; CDR3aa: CASAFGQSDEKLFF
abundance: once; j_gene: TRBJ2-5; d_gene: TRBD1; v_gene: TRBV4-1; CDR3nt: TGCGCCAGCAGCCAGCCGGGACAGGGGGGGGAGACCCAGTACTTC; CDR3aa: CASSQPGQGGETQYF
abundance: once; j_gene: TRBJ1-3; d_gene: .; v_gene: TRBV9; CDR3nt: TGTGCCAGCAGCCCCCAGGTCCCCTCTGGAAACACCATATATTTT; CDR3aa: CASSPQVPSGNTIYF
abundance: .; j_gene: TRBJ2-5; d_gene: .; v_gene: TRBV4-2; CDR3nt: TGTGCCAGCAGCCGCGACTCGCGAGAAGAGACCCAGTACTTC; CDR3aa: CASSRDSREETQYF
abundance: .; j_gene: TRBJ2-1; d_gene: .; v_gene: TRBV27; CDR3nt: TGTGCCAGCAGCAACTGGGGGGATGAGCAGTTCTTC; CDR3aa: CASSNWGDEQFF
abundance: .; j_gene: TRBJ1-5; d_gene: .; v_gene: TRBV5-1; CDR3nt: TGCGCCAGCAGCCCGAGTGGAGGGCACAATCAGCCCCAGCATTTT; CDR3aa: CASSPSGGHNQPQHF
abundance: .; j_gene: TRBJ2-1; d_gene: TRBD2; v_gene: TRBV27; CDR3nt: TGTGCCAGCAGTTTGGGCCTAGCGGGGTACAATGAGCAGTTCTTC; CDR3aa: CASSLGLAGYNEQFF
abundance: .; j_gene: TRBJ2-5; d_gene: .; v_gene: TRBV21-1; CDR3nt: TGTGCCAGCAGCCAGGTGGAGGGAGGGCCAGAAGAGACCCAGTACTTC; CDR3aa: CASSQVEGGPEETQYF
abundance: .; j_gene: TRBJ2-1; d_gene: TRBD2; v_gene: TRBV15; CDR3nt: TGTGCCACCAGCAGCGGCGGGAGGATTTACAATGAGCAGTTCTTC; CDR3aa: CATSSGGRIYNEQFF
abundance: .; j_gene: TRBJ1-6; d_gene: .; v_gene: TRBV7-9; CDR3nt: TGTGCCAGCAGCCCGGACAGTCCTTGGGCCCTCCACTTT; CDR3aa: CASSPDSPWALHF
abundance: .; j_gene: TRBJ1-2; d_gene: TRBD1; v_gene: TRBV19; CDR3nt: TGTGCCTCTAGACAGGGGTCCACTAACTATGGCTACACCTTC; CDR3aa: CASRQGSTNYGYTF
abundance: once; j_gene: TRBJ2-7; d_gene: TRBD2; v_gene: TRBV20-1; CDR3nt: TGCAGTGCTAGTCAGTTACTAGCGGACTACTACGAGCAGTACTTC; CDR3aa: CSASQLLADYYEQYF
abundance: .; j_gene: TRBJ2-7; d_gene: .; v_gene: TRBV13; CDR3nt: TGTGCCAGCAGCTTCCAAGACGGAAAAACCCTAGGGCAGTACTTC; CDR3aa: CASSFQDGKTLGQYF
abundance: .; j_gene: TRBJ1-4; d_gene: .; v_gene: TRBV7-8; CDR3nt: TGTGCCAGCAGCTGGGCACAGGGTAACAGCGAAAAACTGTTTTTT; CDR3aa: CASSWAQGNSEKLFF
abundance: .; j_gene: TRBJ1-2; d_gene: .; v_gene: TRBV11-2; CDR3nt: TGTGCCAGCAGCTTCCCTGGGTCCGGGGGGCGAGGCTACACCTTC; CDR3aa: CASSFPGSGGRGYTF
abundance: .; j_gene: TRBJ2-3; d_gene: .; v_gene: TRBV27; CDR3nt: TGTGCCAGCAGTCCTCCGGGGCTAGTTACGCAGTATTTT; CDR3aa: CASSPPGLVTQYF
abundance: .; j_gene: TRBJ1-2; d_gene: .; v_gene: TRBV6-5; CDR3nt: TGTGCCAGCAGTTACCAAGACAGGTTTGGCTACACCTTC; CDR3aa: CASSYQDRFGYTF
abundance: .; j_gene: TRBJ1-1; d_gene: TRBD1; v_gene: TRBV5-1; CDR3nt: TGCGCCACCCGAGCGGTTCAGGGGGCTTTGAACACTGAAGCTTTCTTT; CDR3aa: CATRAVQGALNTEAFF
abundance: .; j_gene: TRBJ2-5; d_gene: TRBD2; v_gene: TRBV11-2; CDR3nt: TGTGCCAGCAGCTCGAGCGGGAGACAGGAGACCCAGTACTTC; CDR3aa: CASSSSGRQETQYF
abundance: .; j_gene: TRBJ1-1; d_gene: .; v_gene: TRBV11-2; CDR3nt: TGTGCCAGCAGCTTAGATGCGAATCCCACTGAAGCTTTCTTT; CDR3aa: CASSLDANPTEAFF
abundance: .; j_gene: TRBJ1-5; d_gene: .; v_gene: TRBV4-1; CDR3nt: TGCGCCAGCAGCCTAAAAACCCACAGGGACCATAGCAATCAGCCCCAGCATTTT; CDR3aa: CASSLKTHRDHSNQPQHF
abundance: .; j_gene: TRBJ2-7; d_gene: .; v_gene: TRBV6-6; CDR3nt: TGTGCCAGCAGTTACGAGGCCGGAGATTACGAGCAGTACTTC; CDR3aa: CASSYEAGDYEQYF
abundance: .; j_gene: TRBJ1-2; d_gene: .; v_gene: TRBV9; CDR3nt: TGTGCCAGCAGCGTAGCCAGGGAGGTTGGCTACACCTTC; CDR3aa: CASSVAREVGYTF
abundance: .; j_gene: TRBJ2-5; d_gene: .; v_gene: TRBV5-1; CDR3nt: TGCGCCAGCAGCTTGGAGGGGGTAGGAGGAGAGACCCAGTACTTC; CDR3aa: CASSLEGVGGETQYF